This is a list of T cell receptor beta chains from one sample in a study of shared clonotypes between healthy human individuals. Repertoires were generated with immunoSEQ multiplex PCR, while TCRdb's copy carries only in-frame clones and drops some. The sample contains some 2,500,000 clones, roughly 93% of which appear only once. The sequencing sample was made of naive CD4+ T cells from PBMCs. These receptors were taken from a man between 18 and 35 years old in good health. Some clones in this sample may be carry-over from other donors' samples. CDR3s include the opening cysteine and the closing phenylalanine or tryptophan. The D gene is left open where the match is weak. Size tells how often a clone was seen (once, few, many) or the class of an expanded clone, and some rows leave it out.

>TRBV28|.|.|12|TRBJ2-1
CASSTTAGEQFF
TGTGCCAGCAGCACTACAGCGGGTGAGCAGTTCTTC
>TRBV5-1|.|TRBD1|14|TRBJ1-1
CASSEGQGNTEAFF
TGCGCCAGCAGCGAGGGACAGGGGAACACTGAAGCTTTCTTT
>TRBV5-6|.|TRBD2|18|TRBJ2-4
CASSLTRPSGRARNIQYF
TGTGCCAGCAGCTTAACCAGGCCTAGCGGGAGGGCTAGAAACATTCAGTACTTC
>TRBV5-1|.|.|15|TRBJ2-1
CASSLIAATYNEQFF
TGCGCCAGCAGCTTGATCGCCGCGACATACAATGAGCAGTTCTTC
>TRBV7-9|.|.|16|TRBJ1-2
CASSPPIALGFYGYTF
TGTGCCAGCAGCCCCCCCATCGCCTTGGGGTTTTATGGCTACACCTTC
>TRBV7-9|few|.|14|TRBJ1-5
CASSPQGGNQPQHF
TGTGCCAGCAGCCCCCAAGGGGGCAATCAGCCCCAGCATTTT
>TRBV7-2|once|TRBD1|16|TRBJ1-1
CASSLDSTGGNTEAFF
TGTGCCAGCAGCTTAGATAGCACAGGGGGGAACACTGAAGCTTTCTTT
>TRBV4-1|few|TRBD2|15|TRBJ2-2
CASSQAGGNTGELFF
TGCGCCAGCAGCCAAGCGGGAGGGAACACCGGGGAGCTGTTTTTT
>TRBV27|once|.|12|TRBJ1-5
CASSFFSQPQHF
TGTGCCAGCAGTTTTTTTAGTCAGCCCCAGCATTTT
>TRBV30|.|TRBD2|11|TRBJ2-7
CAGRERYEQYF
TGTGCCGGGCGGGAGAGGTACGAGCAGTACTTC